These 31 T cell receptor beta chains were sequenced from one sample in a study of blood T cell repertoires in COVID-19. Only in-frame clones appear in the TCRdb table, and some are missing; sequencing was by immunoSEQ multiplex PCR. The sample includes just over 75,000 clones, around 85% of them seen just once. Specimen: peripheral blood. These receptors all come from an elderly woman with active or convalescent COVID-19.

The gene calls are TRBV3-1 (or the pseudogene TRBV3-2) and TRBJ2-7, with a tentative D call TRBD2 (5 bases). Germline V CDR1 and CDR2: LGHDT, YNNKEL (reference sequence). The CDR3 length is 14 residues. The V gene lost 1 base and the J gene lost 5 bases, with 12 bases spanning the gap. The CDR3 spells CASSQGSGNHEQYF. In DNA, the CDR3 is TGTGCCAGCAGCCAAGGGTCCGGGAACCACGAGCAGTACTTC.

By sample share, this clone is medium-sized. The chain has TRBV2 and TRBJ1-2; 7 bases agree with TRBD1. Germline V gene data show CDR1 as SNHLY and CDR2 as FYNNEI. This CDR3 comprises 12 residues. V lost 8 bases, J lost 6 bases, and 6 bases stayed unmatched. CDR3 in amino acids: CASFTGEDGYTF. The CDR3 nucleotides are TGTGCCAGCTTTACAGGGGAGGATGGCTACACCTTC.

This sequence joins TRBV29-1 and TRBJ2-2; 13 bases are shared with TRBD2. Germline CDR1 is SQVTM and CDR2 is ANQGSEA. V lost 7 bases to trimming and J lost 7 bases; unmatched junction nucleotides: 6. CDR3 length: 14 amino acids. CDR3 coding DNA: TGCAGCGCAAGGACTAGCGGGGGTTTCGGGGAGCTGTTTTTT. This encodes CSARTSGGFGELFF.

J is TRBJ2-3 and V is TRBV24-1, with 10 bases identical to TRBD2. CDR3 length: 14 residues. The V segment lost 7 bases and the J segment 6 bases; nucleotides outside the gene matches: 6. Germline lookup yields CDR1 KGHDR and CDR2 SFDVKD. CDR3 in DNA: TGTGCCACCAGAGCTAGCGGGAGTGGTGATACGCAGTATTTT. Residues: CATRASGSGDTQYF.

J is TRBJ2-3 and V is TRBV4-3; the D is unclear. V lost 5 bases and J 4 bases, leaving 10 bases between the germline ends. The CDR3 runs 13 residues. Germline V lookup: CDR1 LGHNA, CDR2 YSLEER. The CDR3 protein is CASSSLSSDTQYF. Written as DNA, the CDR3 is TGCGCCAGCAGCTCTCTGTCTTCAGATACGCAGTATTTT.

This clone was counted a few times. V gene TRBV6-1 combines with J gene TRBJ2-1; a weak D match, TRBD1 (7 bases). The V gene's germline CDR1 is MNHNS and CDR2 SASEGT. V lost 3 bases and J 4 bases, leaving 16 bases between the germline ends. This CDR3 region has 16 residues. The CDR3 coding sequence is TGTGCCAGCAGTGACGCCGCCAGGGGGACTTACAATGAGCAGTTCTTC. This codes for CASSDAARGTYNEQFF.

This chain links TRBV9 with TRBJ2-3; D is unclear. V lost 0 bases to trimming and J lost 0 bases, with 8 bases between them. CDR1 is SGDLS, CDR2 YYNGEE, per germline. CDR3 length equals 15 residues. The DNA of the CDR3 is TGTGCCAGCAGCGTAGGAGGCGGTAGCACAGATACGCAGTATTTT. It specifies CASSVGGGSTDTQYF.

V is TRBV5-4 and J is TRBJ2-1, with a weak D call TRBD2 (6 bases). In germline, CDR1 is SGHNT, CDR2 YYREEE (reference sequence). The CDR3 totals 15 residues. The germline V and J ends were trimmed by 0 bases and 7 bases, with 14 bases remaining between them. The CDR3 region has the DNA TGTGCCAGCAGCTTGGACCAGGGAGGTGAGAATGAGCAGTTCTTC. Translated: CASSLDQGGENEQFF.

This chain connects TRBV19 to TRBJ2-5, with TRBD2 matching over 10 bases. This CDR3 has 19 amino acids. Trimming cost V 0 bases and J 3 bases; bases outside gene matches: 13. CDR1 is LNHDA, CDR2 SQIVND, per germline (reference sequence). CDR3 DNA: TGTGCCAGTAGTATAGAACACGGGACGGTACTAGCGGGGAAAGAGACCCAGTACTTC. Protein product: CASSIEHGTVLAGKETQYF.

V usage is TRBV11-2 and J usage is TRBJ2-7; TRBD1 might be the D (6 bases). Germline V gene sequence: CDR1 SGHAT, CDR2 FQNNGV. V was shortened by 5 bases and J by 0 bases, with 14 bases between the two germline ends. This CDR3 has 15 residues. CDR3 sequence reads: CASSLLTGSSYEQYF. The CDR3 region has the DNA TGTGCCAGCAGCCTTCTAACAGGGAGCTCCTACGAGCAGTACTTC.

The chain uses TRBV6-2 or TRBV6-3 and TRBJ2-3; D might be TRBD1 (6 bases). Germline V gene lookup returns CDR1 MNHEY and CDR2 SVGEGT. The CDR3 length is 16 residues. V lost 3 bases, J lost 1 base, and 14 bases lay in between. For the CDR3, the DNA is TGTGCCAGCAGTTATCAGACAGGTTACGGCACAGATACGCAGTATTTT. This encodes CASSYQTGYGTDTQYF.

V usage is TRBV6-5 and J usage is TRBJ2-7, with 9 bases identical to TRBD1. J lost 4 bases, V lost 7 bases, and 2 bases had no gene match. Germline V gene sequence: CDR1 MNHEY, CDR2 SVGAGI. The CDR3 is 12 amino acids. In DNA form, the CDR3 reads TGTGCCAGCAACAGGGGGCTATACGAGCAGTACTTC. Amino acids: CASNRGLYEQYF.

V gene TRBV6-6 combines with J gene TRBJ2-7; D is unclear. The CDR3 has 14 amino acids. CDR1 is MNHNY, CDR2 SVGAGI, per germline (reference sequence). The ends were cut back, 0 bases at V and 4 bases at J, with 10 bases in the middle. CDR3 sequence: CASSYSSTLYEQYF. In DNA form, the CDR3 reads TGTGCCAGCAGTTACTCGAGTACTTTGTACGAGCAGTACTTC.

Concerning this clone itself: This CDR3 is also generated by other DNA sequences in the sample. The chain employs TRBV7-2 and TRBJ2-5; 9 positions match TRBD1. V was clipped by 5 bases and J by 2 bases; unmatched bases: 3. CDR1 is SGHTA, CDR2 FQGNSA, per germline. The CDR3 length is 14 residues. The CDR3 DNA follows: TGTGCCAGCAGCCCGGACAGGGGTCAAGAGACCCAGTACTTC. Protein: CASSPDRGQETQYF.

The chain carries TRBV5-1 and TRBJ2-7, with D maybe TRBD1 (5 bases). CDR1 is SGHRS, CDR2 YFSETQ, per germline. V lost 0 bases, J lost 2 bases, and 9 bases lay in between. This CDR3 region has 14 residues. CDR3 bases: TGCGCCAGCAGCTTGGCAGGGTACCCCTACGAGCAGTACTTC. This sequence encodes CASSLAGYPYEQYF.

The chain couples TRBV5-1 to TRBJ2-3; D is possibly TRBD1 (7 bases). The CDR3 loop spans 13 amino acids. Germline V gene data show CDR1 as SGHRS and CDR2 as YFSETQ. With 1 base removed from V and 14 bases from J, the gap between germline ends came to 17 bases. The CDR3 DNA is TGCGCCAGCAGCTTGCGAGGCGGGACAGATACGTATTTT. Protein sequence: CASSLRGGTDTYF. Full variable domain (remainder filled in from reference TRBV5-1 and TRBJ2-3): KAGVTQTPRYLIKTRGQQVTLSCSPISGHRSVSWYQQTPGQGLQFLFEYFSETQRNKGNFPGRFSGRQFSNSRSEMNVSTLELGDSALYLCASSLRGGTDTYFGPGTRLTVL.

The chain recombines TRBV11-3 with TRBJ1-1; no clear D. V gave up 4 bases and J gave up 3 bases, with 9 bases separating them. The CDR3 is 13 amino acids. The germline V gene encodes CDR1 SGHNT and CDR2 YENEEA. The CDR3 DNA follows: TGTGCCAGCAGCTCCTCAACGGACACTGAAGCTTTCTTT. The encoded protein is CASSSSTDTEAFF.

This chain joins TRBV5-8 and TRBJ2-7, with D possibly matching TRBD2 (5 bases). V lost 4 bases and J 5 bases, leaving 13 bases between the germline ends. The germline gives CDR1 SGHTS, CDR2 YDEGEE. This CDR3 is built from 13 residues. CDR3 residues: CASSHRRENEQYF. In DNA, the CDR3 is TGTGCCAGCAGCCATCGACGGGAAAACGAGCAGTACTTC.

The DNA of the CDR3 is TGTGCCATCAGTGGATTGGCGGGGGGGGACAATGAGCAGTTCTTC. It translates to CAISGLAGGDNEQFF. V and J are TRBV10-3 and TRBJ2-1; 9 nucleotides align to TRBD2. The J segment lost 5 bases and the V segment lost 4 bases, leaving 6 bases of the junction unmatched. This CDR3 has 15 residues. CDR1 and CDR2 from the germline V gene are ENHRY and SYGVKD.

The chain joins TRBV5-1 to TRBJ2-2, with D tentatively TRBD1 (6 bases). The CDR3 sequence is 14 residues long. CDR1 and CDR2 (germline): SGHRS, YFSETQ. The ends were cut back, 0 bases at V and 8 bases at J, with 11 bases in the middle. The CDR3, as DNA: TGCGCCAGCAGCTTGGCGGCCGACAGGGGGGAGCTGTTTTTT. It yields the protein CASSLAADRGELFF. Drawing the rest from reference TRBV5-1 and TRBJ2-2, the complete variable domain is KAGVTQTPRYLIKTRGQQVTLSCSPISGHRSVSWYQQTPGQGLQFLFEYFSETQRNKGNFPGRFSGRQFSNSRSEMNVSTLELGDSALYLCASSLAADRGELFFGEGSRLTVL.

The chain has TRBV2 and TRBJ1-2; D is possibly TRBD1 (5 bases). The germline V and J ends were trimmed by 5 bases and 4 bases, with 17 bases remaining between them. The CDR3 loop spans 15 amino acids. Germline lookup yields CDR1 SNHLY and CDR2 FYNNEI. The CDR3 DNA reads TGTGCCAGCAGTCGTACCCAGGGATTGTCCTATGGCTACACCTTC. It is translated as CASSRTQGLSYGYTF. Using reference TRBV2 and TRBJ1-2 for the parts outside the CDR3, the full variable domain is EPEVTQTPSHQVTQMGQEVILRCVPISNHLYFYWYRQILGQKVEFLVSFYNNEISEKSEIFDDQFSVERPDGSNFTLKIRSTKLEDSAMYFCASSRTQGLSYGYTFGSGTRLTVV.

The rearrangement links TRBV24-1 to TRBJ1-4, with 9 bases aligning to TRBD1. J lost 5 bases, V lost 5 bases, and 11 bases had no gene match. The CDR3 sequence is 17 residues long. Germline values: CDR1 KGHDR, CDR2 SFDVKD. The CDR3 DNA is TGTGCCACCAGTGGATCACAGGGGGCCGGCAAGAATGAAAAACTGTTTTTT. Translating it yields CATSGSQGAGKNEKLFF.

CDR3 DNA sequence: TGTGCCAGCAGCTTTTCCGCCCCGGGTGGCTACACCTTC. It is translated as CASSFSAPGGYTF. The V call is TRBV5-6, the J call TRBJ1-2; D gene uncertain. V shed 2 bases and J shed 7 bases, with 12 bases lying between them. Germline CDR1 reads SGHDT; CDR2 reads YYEEEE. The CDR3 has 13 amino acids.

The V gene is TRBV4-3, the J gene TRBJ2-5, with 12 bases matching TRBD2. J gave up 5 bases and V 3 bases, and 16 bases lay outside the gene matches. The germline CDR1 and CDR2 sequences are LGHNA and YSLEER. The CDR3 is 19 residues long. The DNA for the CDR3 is TGCGCCAGCAGCCACCCCGGTGGGCTAGCGGGGGGGCCGATGGAGACCCAGTACTTC. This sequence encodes CASSHPGGLAGGPMETQYF.

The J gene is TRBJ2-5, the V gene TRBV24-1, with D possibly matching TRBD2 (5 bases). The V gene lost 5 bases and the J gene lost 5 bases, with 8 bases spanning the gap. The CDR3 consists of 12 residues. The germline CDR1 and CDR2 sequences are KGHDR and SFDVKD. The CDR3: CATSGELETQYF. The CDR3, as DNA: TGTGCCACCAGTGGGGAGTTGGAGACCCAGTACTTC.

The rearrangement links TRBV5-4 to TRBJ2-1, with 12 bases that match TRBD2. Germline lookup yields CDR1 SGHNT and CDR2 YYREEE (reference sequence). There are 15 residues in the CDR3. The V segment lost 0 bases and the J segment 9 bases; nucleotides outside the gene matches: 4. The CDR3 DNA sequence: TGTGCCAGCAGCTTGGCTCTAGCGGGAGGGCCTGAGCAGTTCTTC. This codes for CASSLALAGGPEQFF.

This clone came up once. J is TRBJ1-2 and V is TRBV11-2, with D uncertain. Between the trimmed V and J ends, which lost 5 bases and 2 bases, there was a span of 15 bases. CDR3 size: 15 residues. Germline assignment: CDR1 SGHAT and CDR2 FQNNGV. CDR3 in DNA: TGTGCCAGCAGCGCCTCCGCGCGACTGAACTATGGCTACACCTTC. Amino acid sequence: CASSASARLNYGYTF.

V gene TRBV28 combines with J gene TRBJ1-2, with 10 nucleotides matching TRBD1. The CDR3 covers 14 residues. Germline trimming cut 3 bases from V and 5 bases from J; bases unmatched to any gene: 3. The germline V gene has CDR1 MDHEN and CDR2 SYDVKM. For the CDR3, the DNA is TGTGCCAGCAGTTTCAGACAGGGGGCGTATGGCTACACCTTC. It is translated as CASSFRQGAYGYTF.

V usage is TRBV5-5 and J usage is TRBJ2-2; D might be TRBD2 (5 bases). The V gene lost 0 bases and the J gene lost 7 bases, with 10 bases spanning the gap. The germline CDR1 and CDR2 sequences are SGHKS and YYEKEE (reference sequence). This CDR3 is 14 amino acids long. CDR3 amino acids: CASSLDSRGGELFF. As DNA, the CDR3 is TGTGCCAGCAGCTTGGATAGCCGGGGCGGGGAGCTGTTTTTT.

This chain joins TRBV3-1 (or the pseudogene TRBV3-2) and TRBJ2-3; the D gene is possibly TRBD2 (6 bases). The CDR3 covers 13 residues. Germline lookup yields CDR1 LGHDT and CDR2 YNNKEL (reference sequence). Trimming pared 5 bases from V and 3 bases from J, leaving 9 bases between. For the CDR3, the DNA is TGTGCCAGCAGCGGAGCGGGTACAGATACGCAGTATTTT. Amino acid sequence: CASSGAGTDTQYF.

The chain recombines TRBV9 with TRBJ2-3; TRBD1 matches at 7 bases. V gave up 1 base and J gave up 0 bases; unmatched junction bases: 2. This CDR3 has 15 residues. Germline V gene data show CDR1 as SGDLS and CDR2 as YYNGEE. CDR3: CASSVRGPSTDTQYF. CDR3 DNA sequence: TGTGCCAGCAGCGTAAGGGGGCCGAGCACAGATACGCAGTATTTT.